The next 31 T cell receptor beta chains were all read from a single sample in a study of post-analysis software for immune sequencing data. Study observations and caveats: The five TRBV segments detected at higher frequency in patients than in controls included TRBV5-6, TRBV5-1 and TRBV20-1.

Sequencing libraries made from TCR beta cDNA carried unique molecular identifiers. Via MiXCR, TCRdb re-called the PCR reads, giving one row per CDR3 protein. The sample records roughly 730,000 distinct CDR3 sequences, less than 35% being singletons. Antigen specificity for these receptors is unknown. Specimen: blood. These receptors were obtained from a girl aged 10 to 17 with multiple sclerosis.

The chain combines TRBV3-1 with TRBJ2-7; D remains ambiguous. From germline, CDR1 is LGHDT and CDR2 YNNKEL (reference sequence). The CDR3 has 17 residues. V dropped 0 bases and J dropped 2 bases, with 17 bases sitting between them. The CDR3 loop is CASSQDVGSRPTYEQYF. The CDR3 DNA reads TGTGCCAGCAGCCAAGACGTGGGCTCCCGACCTACCTACGAGCAGTACTTC.

A few counts support this clonotype. This chain joins TRBV10-3 and TRBJ2-5, with TRBD1 matching 8 bases. V dropped 0 bases and J dropped 4; count of bases not matched to a gene: 1. CDR1 ENHRY and CDR2 SYGVKD come from the germline V gene. This CDR3 spans 14 amino acids. The CDR3 DNA follows: TGTGCCATCAGTGAGTCTGACAGGGGAGAGACCCAGTACTTC. Encoded protein: CAISESDRGETQYF.

This clonotype appeared a few times. The rearrangement links TRBV5-1 to TRBJ2-7, with D tentatively TRBD2 (6 bases). Trimming shortened V by 0 bases and J by 4 bases, and 20 bases separated the two germline ends. The CDR3 extends over 17 amino acids. CDR1 is SGHRS and CDR2 is YFSETQ in the germline V gene. The CDR3 region has the DNA TGCGCCAGCAGCTTGGACGACGACGTAGCGGCGGTATACGAGCAGTACTTC. Translated, it gives CASSLDDDVAAVYEQYF.

A word on this clonotype: At one boundary the junction diverges from the germline segment, which might be a read error. The genes are TRBV4-2 and TRBJ2-3, with D hard to call. Looked up from germline, CDR1 is LGHNA and CDR2 is YNFKEQ. The CDR3 loop spans 15 amino acids. CDR3: CVSSQDPYSTDTQYF. The CDR3 DNA is TGTGTCAGCAGCCAAGATCCCTACAGCACAGATACGCAGTATTTT.

This chain connects TRBV11-2 to TRBJ2-5; a possible D gene is TRBD2 (5 bases). The CDR3 runs 15 residues. Trimming removed 5 bases from V and 3 bases from J, with 16 bases in between. Per germline, CDR1 SGHAT and CDR2 FQNNGV. Here the CDR3 DNA reads TGTGCCAGCAGCCCCGGGCGGGCGGGTAAAGAGACCCAGTACTTC. Translation: CASSPGRAGKETQYF.

This clonotype was detected a few times. CDR3 bases: TGTGCCAGCAGCCAGCTGGGGTGGACTGAAGCTTTCTTT. Its protein is CASSQLGWTEAFF. The chain has TRBV3-1 and TRBJ1-1; D is uncertain. V was pared by 3 bases and J by 5 bases, with 10 bases between. Germline CDR1 is LGHDT and CDR2 is YNNKEL (reference sequence). The CDR3 has 13 amino acids.

This clonotype was observed a few times. This chain uses TRBV29-1 with TRBJ2-1; TRBD2 might be the D (7 bases). V dropped 6 bases and J dropped 7 bases, with 25 bases sitting between them. The CDR3 consists of 16 residues. Looked up from germline, CDR1 is SQVTM and CDR2 is ANQGSEA. CDR3 protein: CSVEGGAGVAGNEQFF. The DNA of the CDR3 is TGCAGCGTCGAGGGGGGCGCGGGAGTGGCAGGAAATGAGCAGTTCTTC.

This rearrangement joins TRBV7-2 to TRBJ2-7; 10 bases agree with TRBD2. The J call may be in error: the DNA end matches TRBJ2-5 better. The CDR3 consists of 16 residues. Per the germline V gene, CDR1 is SGHTA and CDR2 is FQGNSA. The DNA for the CDR3 is TGTGCCAGCAGCCCCGCGGCTGCTAGCGGGAGTAAGACCCAGTACTTC. It is translated as CASSPAAASGSKTQYF.

The chain uses TRBV3-1 and TRBJ1-6; no firm D call. Germline assignment: CDR1 LGHDT and CDR2 YNNKEL (reference sequence). The V gene lost 0 bases and the J gene lost 7 bases, with 13 bases spanning the gap. This CDR3 has 16 amino acids. This CDR3 reads CASSQERLTANSPLHF. The CDR3 DNA follows: TGTGCCAGCAGCCAAGAACGCCTGACTGCAAATTCACCCCTCCACTTT.

CDR3 sequence reads: CASSPGGREQYF. CDR3 coding DNA: TGTGCCAGCAGCCCTGGAGGGCGGGAGCAGTACTTC. This chain links TRBV3-1 with TRBJ2-7; TRBD2 is a possible D gene (6 bases). The CDR3 consists of 12 residues. V was shortened by 4 bases and J by 7 bases, with 11 bases between the two germline ends. In germline, CDR1 is LGHDT, CDR2 YNNKEL (reference sequence).

The CDR3 DNA is TGTGCCAGCAGCCAAGCCGTCAGCCCCTACGAGCAGTACTTC. Translated, it gives CASSQAVSPYEQYF. J is TRBJ2-7 and V is TRBV7-9; D gene uncertain. Germline V lookup: CDR1 SEHNR, CDR2 FQNEAQ (reference sequence). The CDR3 has 14 amino acids. V was cut by 5 bases and J by 2 bases, with 13 bases left in between.

The chain joins TRBV11-2 to TRBJ2-7; possibly TRBD2 for D (5 bases). Germline lookup yields CDR1 SGHAT and CDR2 FQNNGV. The CDR3 has 16 residues. V gave up 2 bases and J gave up 5 bases, with 19 bases separating them. CDR3 sequence: CASSLRSIGDRDEQYF. The DNA of the CDR3 is TGTGCCAGCAGCTTAAGGTCCATCGGGGATCGGGACGAGCAGTACTTC. Supplemented by reference TRBV11-2 and TRBJ2-7, the full variable domain reads EAGVAQSPRYKIIEKRQSVAFWCNPISGHATLYWYQQILGQGPKLLIQFQNNGVVDDSQLPKDRFSAERLKGVDSTLKIQPAKLEDSAVYLCASSLRSIGDRDEQYFGPGTRLTVT.

The table lists this clonotype with many counts. The chain is built from TRBV4-3 and TRBJ2-1; 8 bases are a match to TRBD1. Germline loops: CDR1 LGHNA, CDR2 YSLEER. The CDR3 has 16 residues. V dropped 0 bases and J dropped 2; count of bases not matched to a gene: 3. This CDR3 is CASSQDGQGPYNEQFF. DNA of the CDR3: TGCGCCAGCAGCCAAGATGGACAGGGTCCCTACAATGAGCAGTTCTTC.

The sample holds a few counts of this clonotype. This sequence joins TRBV4-1 and TRBJ1-5, with a weak D call TRBD1 (6 bases). V lost 5 bases and J lost 7, with 18 bases in between. Germline CDR1 and CDR2: MGHRA and YSYEKL. The CDR3 is made up of 15 amino acids. CDR3 loop: CASSGGPGRKQPQHF. CDR3 DNA: TGCGCCAGCAGCGGGGGCCCGGGTCGTAAACAGCCCCAGCATTTT.

Of note for this clonotype: The junction does not match germline at one end; this may be a read error. The chain recombines TRBV5-1 with TRBJ1-2, with D maybe TRBD1 (5 bases). The CDR3 runs to 14 residues. The germline V gene has CDR1 SGHRS and CDR2 YFSETQ. CDR3 DNA: TGCGCCAGCAGCCGAGGGGAAGCAATCTATGACTACACCTTC. Translation: CASSRGEAIYDYTF.

This sequence joins TRBV18 and TRBJ1-6; TRBD1 might be the D (6 bases). Trimming removed 4 bases at V and 1 base at J, with 8 bases between. Per the germline V gene, CDR1 is KGHSH and CDR2 is LQKENI. The CDR3 spans 15 residues. CDR3 residues: CASSRDKSYNSPLHF. The CDR3 region has the DNA TGTGCCAGCTCACGGGACAAATCCTATAATTCACCCCTCCACTTT.

This clonotype occurred a few times. The V and J genes are TRBV10-3 and TRBJ2-1; tentatively, D is TRBD2 (7 bases). Germline V gene sequence: CDR1 ENHRY, CDR2 SYGVKD. The length of the CDR3 is 14 residues. V lost 0 bases and J lost 9, with 12 bases in between. DNA of the CDR3: TGTGCCATCAGTGAGTCACCCCGGGGGGCTGAGCAGTTCTTC. It codes for CAISESPRGAEQFF.

This clonotype has just a few counts. J is TRBJ2-7 and V is TRBV15, with 12 bases matching TRBD2. The CDR3 sequence is 15 residues long. Per germline, CDR1 LNHNV and CDR2 YYDKDF (reference sequence). Trimming removed 3 bases from V and 4 bases from J; junction bases left unmatched: 4. CDR3: CATSRWLAGGYEQYF. CDR3 nucleotides: TGTGCCACCAGCAGGTGGCTAGCGGGAGGGTACGAGCAGTACTTC. Full variable domain (remainder filled in from reference TRBV15 and TRBJ2-7): DAMVIQNPRYQVTQFGKPVTLSCSQTLNHNVMYWYQQKSSQAPKLLFHYYDKDFNNEADTPDNFQSRRPNTSFCFLDIRSPGLGDTAMYLCATSRWLAGGYEQYFGPGTRLTVT.

This clonotype showed up just a few times. This rearrangement joins TRBV7-2 to TRBJ1-4; D is perhaps TRBD1 (5 bases). CDR1 and CDR2 (germline): SGHTA, FQGNSA. The ends were cut back, 5 bases at V and 2 bases at J, with 15 bases in the middle. This CDR3 spans 16 amino acids. The CDR3 is CASSPNRQTTNEKLFF. In nucleotides, the CDR3 is TGTGCCAGCAGCCCCAACCGACAGACTACTAATGAAAAACTGTTTTTT.

This clonotype was seen at least ten times. CDR3 in DNA: TGCAGCGTCTTATCTCTCGGTGGGGTCGAGGAGACCCAGTACTTC. Translation gives CSVLSLGGVEETQYF. The chain uses TRBV29-1 and TRBJ2-5, with D unresolved. The CDR3 has 15 amino acids. The V end was cut by 6 bases, the J end by 5 bases, with 22 bases between. Germline CDR1 reads SQVTM; CDR2 reads ANQGSEA.

This clonotype has only a few counts. The J gene is TRBJ2-3, the V gene TRBV2; D is uncertain. Germline CDR1 reads SNHLY; CDR2 reads FYNNEI. The V and J ends lost 6 bases and 1 base respectively, with 20 bases between them. This CDR3 contains 17 residues. Written as DNA, the CDR3 is TGTGCCAGCAGGGATCCGGACGGACGCACCCGCACAGATACGCAGTATTTT. Its protein is CASRDPDGRTRTDTQYF.

Concerning this clonotype: This likely comes from a read error, as the CDR3 has no conserved phenylalanine or tryptophan at its end. V is TRBV20-1 and J is TRBJ2-7; 8 positions match TRBD2. Germline assignment: CDR1 DFQATT and CDR2 SNEGSKA (reference sequence). J gave up 4 bases and V 0 bases, and 8 bases lay outside the gene matches. The CDR3 is made up of 15 amino acids. CDR3 DNA: TGCAGTGCTAGAGATCCGGGAGGGCCCTCTTACGAGCAGTACCTC. It specifies CSARDPGGPSYEQYL.

The gene calls are TRBV20-1 and TRBJ1-5; D might be TRBD1 (5 bases). CDR1 and CDR2 (germline): DFQATT, SNEGSKA (reference sequence). Trimming pared 3 bases from V and 0 bases from J, leaving 18 bases between. The CDR3 is 17 amino acids. Here the CDR3 reads CSASARSGPYSNQPQHF. The CDR3 DNA reads TGCAGTGCTAGTGCCAGGTCGGGGCCCTATAGCAATCAGCCCCAGCATTTT.

This clonotype was seen more than once but under ten times. The V gene is TRBV6-2 or TRBV6-3, the J gene TRBJ2-4, with 9 positions matching TRBD1. Germline V gives CDR1 MNHEY, CDR2 SVGEGT. The V and J ends lost 7 bases and 10 bases, in that order; junction bases with no gene match: 8. This CDR3 has 13 residues. This chain's CDR3 is CASTLIGQGIQYF. In DNA form, the CDR3 reads TGTGCCAGCACCCTTATAGGACAGGGGATTCAGTACTTC.

There are a few counts of this clonotype. The rearrangement uses TRBV20-1 and TRBJ2-5; possible D gene TRBD2, 5 bases. Germline-derived CDR1 and CDR2 are DFQATT and SNEGSKA (reference sequence). This CDR3 has 14 residues. Trimming pared 1 base from V and 3 bases from J, leaving 12 bases between. As DNA, the CDR3 is TGCAGTGCTAGAGGAAGTAGCGCAAAAGAGACCCAGTACTTC. This translates into CSARGSSAKETQYF.

This chain uses TRBV4-1 with TRBJ1-2; possibly TRBD1 for D (5 bases). The V gene's germline CDR1 is MGHRA and CDR2 YSYEKL. V was shortened by 4 bases and J by 0 bases, with 12 bases between the two germline ends. The CDR3 spans 15 residues. The DNA for the CDR3 is TGCGCCAGCAGCCCAACTCGGGGCCCTAACTATGGCTACACCTTC. Its protein product is CASSPTRGPNYGYTF.

This clonotype turned up a few times. The chain has TRBV15 and TRBJ1-4, with D maybe TRBD1 (5 bases). The V end was cut by 1 base, the J end by 0 bases, with 15 bases between. The CDR3 length is 18 residues. The germline V gene has CDR1 LNHNV and CDR2 YYDKDF (reference sequence). The CDR3 sequence: CATSRGARGIATNEKLFF. In nucleotides, the CDR3 is TGTGCCACCAGCAGAGGGGCACGGGGGATTGCAACTAATGAAAAACTGTTTTTT.

The rearrangement joins TRBV3-1 to TRBJ2-3, with D unresolved. CDR3 length: 17 amino acids. The germline V gene has CDR1 LGHDT and CDR2 YNNKEL (reference sequence). Trimming cost V 2 bases and J 6 bases, with 21 bases left between them. In DNA form, the CDR3 reads TGTGCCAGCAGCCAATCGCGCCTCGCAGGAACTGGCGATACGCAGTATTTT. It encodes CASSQSRLAGTGDTQYF.

This clonotype has only a few counts. V gene TRBV20-1 combines with J gene TRBJ2-1, with 12 bases aligning to TRBD2. CDR3 length: 14 residues. V was clipped by 6 bases and J by 13 bases; unmatched bases: 13. Germline V gives CDR1 DFQATT, CDR2 SNEGSKA (reference sequence). The CDR3 is CSAYGTSGLKTQFF. As DNA, the CDR3 is TGCAGTGCCTATGGGACTAGCGGGCTGAAGACCCAGTTCTTC.

This clonotype was seen a few times. The rearrangement joins TRBV25-1 to TRBJ2-7; 7 positions match TRBD2. Unmatched junction bases numbered 9, after V lost 6 bases and J lost 10 bases. The length of the CDR3 is 12 residues. Per germline, CDR1 MGHDK and CDR2 SYGVNS. The CDR3 sequence is CASSDDREAQYF. The CDR3, as DNA: TGTGCCAGCAGCGACGACCGGGAGGCCCAGTACTTC.

This chain joins TRBV5-1 and TRBJ2-1; possible D gene TRBD2, 5 bases. Gene TRBJ2-7 matches the end of the DNA better, so the J call may be wrong. The germline V gene has CDR1 SGHRS and CDR2 YFSETQ. There are 16 residues in the CDR3. The CDR3 DNA is TGCGCCAGCAGCTTGGCCGATCTAGCCTACTACAATGAGCAGTACTTC. It codes for CASSLADLAYYNEQYF.